The 15 T cell receptor beta chains below all came from one sample that was sequenced in a study of CD8+CD57+ T cells in acquired aplastic anemia. The template used for profiling TCR beta VDJ and CDR3 was genomic DNA. MiXCR, run by TCRdb on the reads, gives a single entry per CDR3 protein. The sample holds around 250,000 distinct CDR3 sequences, roughly 50% seen once. Sequencing was done on a sample of sorted CD4+, CD8+, or CD8+CD57+ T cells (not recorded which) from PBMCs. These receptors were obtained from a human donor with severe aplastic anemia or a healthy control (not recorded which).

There are a few counts of this clonotype. The gene calls are TRBV5-8 and TRBJ1-4; 10 bases map to TRBD1. The germline V gene has CDR1 SGHTS and CDR2 YDEGEE. The CDR3 spans 14 residues. V lost 3 bases, J lost 9 bases, and 5 bases stayed unmatched. The CDR3 region has the DNA TGTGCCAGCAGCTCGGGACAGGGGTATAAAAAACTGTTTTTT. Its protein is CASSSGQGYKKLFF.

V gene TRBV5-1 combines with J gene TRBJ2-7; D is undetermined. The CDR3 sequence is 14 residues long. Between the trimmed V and J ends, which lost 0 bases and 2 bases, there was a span of 9 bases. Per the germline V gene, CDR1 is SGHRS and CDR2 is YFSETQ. The CDR3 DNA reads TGCGCCAGCAGCTTGGCCGACATTACCTACGAGCAGTACTTC. It translates to CASSLADITYEQYF.

The chain joins TRBV10-3 to TRBJ2-1, with a tentative D call TRBD1 (6 bases). Trimming took 6 bases from V and 7 from J, leaving 19 bases between them. CDR1 and CDR2 (germline): ENHRY, SYGVKD. This CDR3 contains 15 residues. In nucleotides, the CDR3 is TGTGCCATCAGCGCCGACAGGTCTCTGGGAAATGAGCAGTTCTTC. Its protein is CAISADRSLGNEQFF.

The table lists this clonotype with many counts. V and J are TRBV20-1 and TRBJ2-5; TRBD2 aligns across 7 bases. Losses at the gene ends were 3 bases for V and 2 bases for J; bases not matched to a gene: 3. The CDR3 has 13 amino acids. Per the germline V gene, CDR1 is DFQATT and CDR2 is SNEGSKA (reference sequence). The CDR3 region has the DNA TGCAGTGCTAGGAGACTAGCACAAGAGACCCAGTACTTC. Translated: CSARRLAQETQYF.

This clonotype showed up many times. The chain has TRBV14 and TRBJ2-1; D ambiguous. This CDR3 has 14 amino acids. Germline lookup yields CDR1 SGHDN and CDR2 FVKESK. V lost 0 bases and J 7 bases, leaving 10 bases between the germline ends. CDR3 region: CASSQEVQGNEQFF. DNA of the CDR3: TGTGCCAGCAGCCAAGAGGTTCAAGGGAATGAGCAGTTCTTC.

This clonotype was counted many times. The V gene is TRBV7-2, the J gene TRBJ1-5; TRBD1 agrees at 7 bases. This CDR3 comprises 15 residues. Trimming removed 1 base from V and 5 bases from J; junction bases left unmatched: 5. Germline CDR1 SGHTA, CDR2 FQGNSA. The CDR3 reads CASSLGRGPHQPQHF. The CDR3, as DNA: TGTGCCAGCAGCTTAGGGAGGGGGCCCCATCAGCCCCAGCATTTT.

The CDR3 nucleotides read TGTGCCATCAGGGAGGGGGATGGCAATCAGCCCCAGCATTTT. Protein product: CAIREGDGNQPQHF. The V call is TRBV10-3, the J call TRBJ1-5, with TRBD1 as a possible D gene (6 bases). The CDR3 covers 14 residues. Trimming pared 6 bases from V and 2 bases from J, leaving 11 bases between. Germline V gene lookup returns CDR1 ENHRY and CDR2 SYGVKD.

V gene TRBV7-2 combines with J gene TRBJ1-1, with unresolved D. V gave up 5 bases and J gave up 8 bases, with 15 bases separating them. The length of the CDR3 is 13 residues. The germline gives CDR1 SGHTA, CDR2 FQGNSA. For the CDR3, the DNA is TGTGCCAGCAGCGGTGGCCGGGCAGGCGAAGCTTTCTTT. This translates into CASSGGRAGEAFF.

The chain combines TRBV10-3 with TRBJ2-1; 8 bases align to TRBD2. Germline V gives CDR1 ENHRY, CDR2 SYGVKD. The CDR3 has 15 residues. Germline trimming cut 10 bases from V and 0 bases from J; bases unmatched to any gene: 8. The chain's CDR3 is CATGTGTSSYNEQFF. CDR3 DNA: TGTGCCACTGGAACCGGGACTAGCTCCTACAATGAGCAGTTCTTC.

The chain recombines TRBV29-1 with TRBJ2-7; a possible D gene is TRBD2 (6 bases). This CDR3 has 12 amino acids. Germline V lookup: CDR1 SQVTM, CDR2 ANQGSEA. Trimming shortened V by 4 bases and J by 2 bases, and 9 bases separated the two germline ends. The CDR3 protein is CSVGGGTYEQYF. CDR3 nucleotide sequence: TGCAGCGTTGGGGGCGGGACCTACGAGCAGTACTTC.

The table lists this clonotype with many counts. CDR3 region: CASSYMTGGAGETQYF. DNA for the CDR3: TGCGCCAGCAGCTATATGACCGGGGGGGCTGGGGAGACCCAGTACTTC. This chain uses TRBV5-1 with TRBJ2-5; 8 bases are shared with TRBD2. Germline V gene data show CDR1 as SGHRS and CDR2 as YFSETQ. Trimming removed 3 bases from V and 5 bases from J; junction bases left unmatched: 12. The CDR3 is 16 residues long. Supplemented by reference TRBV5-1 and TRBJ2-5, the full variable domain reads KAGVTQTPRYLIKTRGQQVTLSCSPISGHRSVSWYQQTPGQGLQFLFEYFSETQRNKGNFPGRFSGRQFSNSRSEMNVSTLELGDSALYLCASSYMTGGAGETQYFGPGTRLLVL.

This clonotype came up a few times. The V call is TRBV2, the J call TRBJ2-1; unclear D gene. The CDR3 has 12 amino acids. Germline lookup yields CDR1 SNHLY and CDR2 FYNNEI. V was trimmed by 6 bases and J by 7 bases, leaving 10 bases between them. CDR3 nucleotides: TGTGCCAGCAGGATCCTAAGTAATGAGCAGTTCTTC. Amino acids: CASRILSNEQFF.

Details on this clonotype: This is likely a read error, given that the CDR3 carries no conserved phenylalanine or tryptophan at its end. The limits of the CDR3 on the DNA are not certain, so only TCRdb's listed CDR3 is given. The rearrangement uses TRBV20-1 and TRBJ1-6. From germline, CDR1 is DFQATT and CDR2 SNEGSKA (reference sequence). 14 amino acids form the CDR3, both terminal residues included. The CDR3 protein is CSAAEISYSSPLHS.

Comments on this clonotype: Just one base apart from a much larger clone, this may be a read error. The rearrangement links TRBV5-4 to TRBJ2-7, with D possibly matching TRBD2 (5 bases). Germline V gives CDR1 SGHNT, CDR2 YYREEE (reference sequence). Trimming left V 4 bases short and J 4 bases short, with 24 bases between. The CDR3 totals 17 residues. DNA for the CDR3: TGTGCCAGCAGCCCCGGCACCGGGCGGGCGAACTCTTACGAGCAGTACTTC. The encoded protein is CASSPGTGRANSYEQYF.

The chain combines TRBV6-6 with TRBJ2-7; possible D gene TRBD1, 6 bases. Trimming removed 7 bases from V and 5 bases from J, with 9 bases in between. CDR1 is MNHNY, CDR2 SVGAGI, per germline (reference sequence). The CDR3 totals 11 residues. CDR3 in amino acids: CASNQGNEQYF. CDR3 DNA sequence: TGTGCCAGCAATCAGGGGAACGAGCAGTACTTC.